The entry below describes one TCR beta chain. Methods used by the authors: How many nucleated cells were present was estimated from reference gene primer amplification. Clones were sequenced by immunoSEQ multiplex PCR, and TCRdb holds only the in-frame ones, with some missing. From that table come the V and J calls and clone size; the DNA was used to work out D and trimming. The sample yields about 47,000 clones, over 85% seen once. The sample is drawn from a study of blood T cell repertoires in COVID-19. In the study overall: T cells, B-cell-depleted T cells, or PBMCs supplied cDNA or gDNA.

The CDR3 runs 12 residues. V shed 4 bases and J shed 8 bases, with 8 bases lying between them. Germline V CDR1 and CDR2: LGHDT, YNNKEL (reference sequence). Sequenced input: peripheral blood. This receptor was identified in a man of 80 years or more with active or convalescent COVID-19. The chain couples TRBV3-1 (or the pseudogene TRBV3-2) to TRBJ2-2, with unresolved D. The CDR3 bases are TGTGCCAGCAGCCCGCTAGGAGGGGAGCTGTTTTTT. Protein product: CASSPLGGELFF.